These T cell receptor beta chains were read from a single sample in a study of blood T cell repertoires in COVID-19. Profiled with immunoSEQ multiplex PCR; TCRdb holds only in-frame clones, not every one. The sample has approximately 88,000 clones, about three quarters seen once; the top ten hold 8% to 9%. The sequenced sample was peripheral blood. These receptors were obtained from a man aged 50 to 59 who had recovered from COVID-19. Each CDR3 is given with its conserved first and last residue. A D gene is named only where the DNA matches it firmly. The size of a clone is reported for some rows only, either as once, few or many, or as a class for expanded clones.

size: NA
length: 14
D: NA
J: TRBJ1-5
V: TRBV28
CDR3: CASSPGGEGQPQHF
DNA: TGTGCCAGCTCTCCGGGGGGGGAAGGTCAGCCCCAGCATTTT

size: NA
length: 13
D: TRBD2
J: TRBJ2-3
V: TRBV5-4
CDR3: CASRKGGTDTQYF
DNA: TGTGCCAGCAGAAAGGGAGGGACAGATACGCAGTATTTT

size: few
length: 16
D: TRBD2
J: TRBJ2-3
V: TRBV7-7
CDR3: CASSLGLAGGADTQYF
DNA: TGTGCTAGCAGCTTAGGACTAGCGGGGGGTGCAGATACGCAGTATTTT

size: few
length: 12
D: TRBD1
J: TRBJ2-7
V: TRBV7-9
CDR3: CASSQRGPEQYF
DNA: TGTGCCAGCAGCCAAAGGGGGCCCGAGCAGTACTTC

size: once
length: 11
D: NA
J: TRBJ2-7
V: TRBV28
CDR3: CASSLHYEQYF
DNA: TGTGCCAGCAGTTTACACTACGAGCAGTACTTC

size: NA
length: 17
D: TRBD2
J: TRBJ2-3
V: TRBV29-1
CDR3: CSVEDPSSGGNTDTQYF
DNA: TGCAGCGTTGAAGATCCCAGTAGCGGGGGGAACACAGATACGCAGTATTTT

size: NA
length: 13
D: NA
J: TRBJ1-5
V: TRBV12-3/TRBV12-4
CDR3: CASSYGTYQPQHF
DNA: TGTGCCAGCAGTTACGGGACATATCAGCCCCAGCATTTT

size: NA
length: 13
D: TRBD1
J: TRBJ1-2
V: TRBV2
CDR3: CAGTGTENYGYTF
DNA: TGTGCCGGGACCGGGACAGAGAACTATGGCTACACCTTC

size: NA
length: 11
D: NA
J: TRBJ2-2
V: TRBV19
CDR3: CASSIGQKVFF
DNA: TGTGCCAGTAGTATTGGGCAGAAGGTGTTTTTT

size: NA
length: 15
D: TRBD1
J: TRBJ2-2
V: TRBV7-3
CDR3: CASSLRQGETGELFF
DNA: TGTGCCAGCAGCTTAAGACAGGGGGAGACCGGGGAGCTGTTTTTT

size: NA
length: 17
D: TRBD2
J: TRBJ2-1
V: TRBV6-1
CDR3: CASSVPLAGGRAGEQFF
DNA: TGTGCCAGCAGTGTTCCATTAGCGGGAGGCCGAGCGGGTGAGCAGTTCTTC

size: NA
length: 13
D: NA
J: TRBJ1-5
V: TRBV6-2/TRBV6-3
CDR3: CASSYGGNQPQHF
DNA: TGTGCCAGCAGTTACGGGGGGAATCAGCCCCAGCATTTT

size: few
length: 14
D: NA
J: TRBJ1-5
V: TRBV2
CDR3: CASTDRYSNQPQHF
DNA: TGTGCCAGCACCGACAGATATAGCAATCAGCCCCAGCATTTT

size: NA
length: 15
D: TRBD1
J: TRBJ2-7
V: TRBV15
CDR3: CATSRLQGAAHEQYF
DNA: TGTGCCACCAGCAGACTACAGGGGGCGGCCCACGAGCAGTACTTC

size: NA
length: 14
D: TRBD1
J: TRBJ1-5
V: TRBV19
CDR3: CASSIGTGEQPQHF
DNA: TGTGCCAGTAGTATAGGGACAGGGGAACAGCCCCAGCATTTT

size: once
length: 13
D: NA
J: TRBJ2-5
V: TRBV6-5
CDR3: CASGAGVVKTQYF
DNA: TGTGCCAGCGGGGCAGGGGTAGTAAAGACCCAGTACTTC

size: NA
length: 18
D: TRBD2
J: TRBJ2-7
V: TRBV28
CDR3: CASSPTSGSLRGLSRKYF
DNA: TGTGCCAGCAGTCCGACTAGCGGGAGTCTTCGGGGTCTAAGTCGGAAGTACTTC

size: few
length: 13
D: NA
J: TRBJ1-1
V: TRBV14
CDR3: CASSQSLNTEAFF
DNA: TGTGCCAGCAGCCAGTCATTGAACACTGAAGCTTTCTTT

size: few
length: 13
D: NA
J: TRBJ1-6
V: TRBV6-5
CDR3: CAGGALLNSPLHF
DNA: TGTGCCGGCGGGGCCTTACTGAATTCACCCCTCCACTTT

size: NA
length: 14
D: TRBD1
J: TRBJ1-1
V: TRBV7-8
CDR3: CASRTAGGGTEAFF
DNA: TGTGCCAGCAGGACCGCAGGGGGAGGAACTGAAGCTTTCTTT

size: NA
length: 14
D: TRBD1
J: TRBJ1-4
V: TRBV5-1
CDR3: CASRGQGSNEKLFF
DNA: TGCGCCAGCCGGGGACAGGGCTCAAATGAAAAACTGTTTTTT

size: NA
length: 14
D: TRBD1
J: TRBJ1-1
V: TRBV7-9
CDR3: CASSPQGAQTEAFF
DNA: TGTGCCAGCAGCCCGCAGGGGGCCCAGACTGAAGCTTTCTTT

size: NA
length: 14
D: TRBD1
J: TRBJ1-1
V: TRBV6-5
CDR3: CASISSGGNTEAFF
DNA: TGTGCCAGCATTTCCTCAGGGGGGAACACTGAAGCTTTCTTT

size: few
length: 15
D: TRBD2
J: TRBJ2-5
V: TRBV4-1
CDR3: CASSRISGRGETQYF
DNA: TGCGCCAGCAGCCGAATTAGCGGGAGAGGAGAGACCCAGTACTTC

size: NA
length: 12
D: NA
J: TRBJ1-2
V: TRBV6-5
CDR3: CASRGGNYGYTF
DNA: TGTGCCAGCAGGGGCGGGAACTATGGCTACACCTTC

size: NA
length: 12
D: NA
J: TRBJ2-7
V: TRBV5-1
CDR3: CASSLVGGEQYF
DNA: TGCGCCAGCAGCTTGGTAGGGGGCGAGCAGTACTTC

size: NA
length: 10
D: NA
J: TRBJ1-2
V: TRBV23-1
CDR3: CASSHNGYTF
DNA: TGCGCCAGCAGTCATAATGGCTACACCTTC

size: NA
length: 15
D: NA
J: TRBJ1-4
V: TRBV7-9
CDR3: CASSFGSPTNEKLFF
DNA: TGTGCCAGCAGCTTCGGGTCCCCAACTAATGAAAAACTGTTTTTT

size: NA
length: 11
D: TRBD1
J: TRBJ2-7
V: TRBV30
CDR3: CAWVSRQGQYF
DNA: TGTGCCTGGGTGTCGAGACAGGGCCAATACTTC

size: few
length: 17
D: TRBD2
J: TRBJ2-3
V: TRBV5-1
CDR3: CASSLAPSGEMTDTQYF
DNA: TGCGCCAGCAGCTTGGCACCTAGCGGGGAGATGACAGATACGCAGTATTTT

size: NA
length: 13
D: NA
J: TRBJ1-5
V: TRBV10-2
CDR3: CASSQGLNQPQHF
DNA: TGCGCCAGCAGCCAGGGTCTCAATCAGCCCCAGCATTTT

size: NA
length: 14
D: TRBD1
J: TRBJ1-2
V: TRBV2
CDR3: CASSERDRASSYTF
DNA: TGTGCCAGCAGTGAGAGGGACAGGGCATCAAGCTACACCTTC

size: NA
length: 14
D: TRBD1
J: TRBJ2-7
V: TRBV19
CDR3: CASSFRTGDHEQYF
DNA: TGTGCCAGTAGTTTTCGGACAGGGGACCACGAGCAGTACTTC

size: once
length: 15
D: NA
J: TRBJ2-1
V: TRBV7-3
CDR3: CASSLTGGRNNEQFF
DNA: TGTGCCAGCAGCTTGACTGGTGGCCGTAACAATGAGCAGTTCTTC

size: NA
length: 14
D: NA
J: TRBJ1-6
V: TRBV7-2
CDR3: CASRPGLYNSPLHF
DNA: TGTGCCAGCAGACCGGGACTTTATAATTCACCCCTCCACTTT

size: NA
length: 15
D: NA
J: TRBJ2-3
V: TRBV6-2/TRBV6-3
CDR3: CASSYLRLDTDTQYF
DNA: TGTGCCAGCAGTTACTTGCGGCTGGACACAGATACGCAGTATTTT

size: NA
length: 15
D: TRBD1
J: TRBJ2-7
V: TRBV11-2
CDR3: CASRNPGRGSYEQYF
DNA: TGTGCCAGCAGAAACCCCGGCAGGGGGTCGTACGAGCAGTACTTC

size: few
length: 14
D: TRBD1
J: TRBJ1-2
V: TRBV6-1
CDR3: CASSDDRGNYGYTF
DNA: TGTGCCAGCAGTGATGACAGGGGGAACTATGGCTACACCTTC

size: NA
length: 15
D: NA
J: TRBJ1-2
V: TRBV6-1
CDR3: CASSELGKREEGYTF
DNA: TGTGCCAGCAGTGAGTTGGGTAAACGCGAGGAAGGCTACACCTTC

size: NA
length: 15
D: NA
J: TRBJ1-6
V: TRBV15
CDR3: CATSSGGGIGSPLHF
DNA: TGTGCCACCAGCAGCGGGGGAGGGATTGGGTCACCCCTCCACTTT

size: NA
length: 13
D: TRBD1
J: TRBJ2-7
V: TRBV6-5
CDR3: CASSYGTGHEQYF
DNA: TGTGCCAGCAGTTACGGGACAGGCCATGAGCAGTACTTC

size: NA
length: 13
D: NA
J: TRBJ2-3
V: TRBV7-2
CDR3: CASSYTGPDTQYF
DNA: TGTGCCAGCAGTTACACAGGGCCAGATACGCAGTATTTT

size: NA
length: 15
D: NA
J: TRBJ2-3
V: TRBV7-3
CDR3: CASSLTAGRTDTQYF
DNA: TGTGCCAGCAGCTTAACGGCGGGCCGCACAGATACGCAGTATTTT

size: NA
length: 13
D: NA
J: TRBJ2-4
V: TRBV10-2
CDR3: CASSWEDRNIQYF
DNA: TGCGCCAGCAGTTGGGAGGATCGGAACATTCAGTACTTC

size: NA
length: 11
D: NA
J: TRBJ1-1
V: TRBV19
CDR3: CASMVRSSAFF
DNA: TGTGCCAGTATGGTCAGGTCGTCAGCTTTCTTT

size: NA
length: 15
D: NA
J: TRBJ1-1
V: TRBV27
CDR3: CASSFGGSRNTEAFF
DNA: TGTGCCAGCAGTTTCGGGGGTAGTCGTAACACTGAAGCTTTCTTT

size: NA
length: 15
D: NA
J: TRBJ2-2
V: TRBV5-1
CDR3: CASSLRESNTGELFF
DNA: TGCGCCAGCAGCTTGCGGGAGTCGAACACCGGGGAGCTGTTTTTT

size: NA
length: 16
D: NA
J: TRBJ2-2
V: TRBV7-2
CDR3: CASSLVAGTNTGELFF
DNA: TGTGCCAGCAGCTTAGTCGCGGGGACGAACACCGGGGAGCTGTTTTTT